The 19 T cell receptor beta chains presented below share a single source sample, sequenced in a study of CD8+CD57+ T cells in acquired aplastic anemia. Researchers used genomic DNA as the template to profile TCR beta VDJ and CDR3. TCRdb reprocessed the reads with MiXCR, giving one entry per CDR3 protein. The sample records about 190,000 distinct CDR3 sequences, around 66% being singletons. Sequencing was carried out using sorted CD4+, CD8+, or CD8+CD57+ T cells (not recorded which) from PBMCs. These receptors were collected from a human donor with severe aplastic anemia or a healthy control (not recorded which).

This chain connects TRBV3-1 to TRBJ2-6; 7 bases are shared with TRBD2. Trimming cost V 2 bases and J 2 bases; bases outside gene matches: 6. The CDR3 has 17 residues. Germline CDR1 LGHDT, CDR2 YNNKEL (reference sequence). The chain's CDR3 is CASSQKRGRAGANVLTF. The CDR3 DNA is TGTGCCAGCAGCCAAAAGAGAGGGAGGGCTGGGGCCAACGTCCTGACTTTC.

This clonotype was observed a few times. The chain is built from TRBV7-9 and TRBJ1-5; D ambiguous. CDR1 is SEHNR, CDR2 FQNEAQ, per germline (reference sequence). This CDR3 has 13 residues. V was pared by 1 base and J by 7 bases, with 8 bases between. The CDR3 is CASSLGGGQPQHF. CDR3 bases: TGTGCCAGCAGCTTAGGAGGAGGCCAGCCCCAGCATTTT. Complete variable domain (other parts from reference TRBV7-9 and TRBJ1-5): DTGVSQNPRHKITKRGQNVTFRCDPISEHNRLYWYRQTLGQGPEFLTYFQNEAQLEKSRLLSDRFSAERPKGSFSTLEIQRTEQGDSAMYLCASSLGGGQPQHFGDGTRLSIL.

The J gene is TRBJ2-1, the V gene TRBV20-1; TRBD1 is a possible D gene (6 bases). The CDR3 has 14 residues. Germline lookup yields CDR1 DFQATT and CDR2 SNEGSKA (reference sequence). The germline V and J ends were trimmed by 5 bases and 3 bases, with 14 bases remaining between them. The CDR3 nucleotides are TGCAGTGCTCCCGGCAGGGGCCTCTACAATGAGCAGTTCTTC. This encodes CSAPGRGLYNEQFF.

This clonotype has a handful of counts. The chain carries TRBV9 and TRBJ2-5; 7 bases line up with TRBD2. V dropped 5 bases and J dropped 0; count of bases not matched to a gene: 7. This CDR3 region has 15 residues. Germline V lookup: CDR1 SGDLS, CDR2 YYNGEE. CDR3: CASSVIGGNQETQYF. CDR3 nucleotide sequence: TGTGCCAGCAGTGTAATCGGGGGGAACCAAGAGACCCAGTACTTC.

The CDR3 DNA is TGCGCCAGCAGCTTGGAGGGAATACAGGGTAATTCACCCCTCCACTTT. It codes for CASSLEGIQGNSPLHF. The chain employs TRBV5-1 and TRBJ1-6; D perhaps matches TRBD1 (6 bases). The V and J ends lost 0 bases and 6 bases respectively, with 13 bases between them. The germline CDR1 and CDR2 sequences are SGHRS and YFSETQ. The CDR3 consists of 16 residues.

This chain uses TRBV7-9 with TRBJ2-3; a possible D gene is TRBD2 (7 bases). The CDR3 spans 16 residues. Germline V CDR1 and CDR2: SEHNR, FQNEAQ (reference sequence). Trimming removed 1 base from V and 4 bases from J, with 15 bases in between. Here the CDR3 reads CASSLEGVGGPDTQYF. CDR3 nucleotide sequence: TGTGCCAGCAGCTTAGAGGGGGTGGGGGGGCCAGATACGCAGTATTTT.

CDR3 in DNA: TGTGCCAGCAACGAACGGCGGGGGGGGTGGTCCTACGAGCAGTACTTC. This codes for CASNERRGGWSYEQYF. The V call is TRBV7-8, the J call TRBJ2-7; 9 bases are a match to TRBD2. CDR3 length: 16 amino acids. The germline gives CDR1 SGHVS, CDR2 FQNEAQ. J lost 1 base, V lost 7 bases, and 11 bases had no gene match.

V and J are TRBV5-1 and TRBJ1-1; D is unclear. CDR1 is SGHRS and CDR2 is YFSETQ in the germline V gene. This CDR3 comprises 14 residues. Trimming left V 0 bases short and J 3 bases short, with 9 bases between. The CDR3, as DNA: TGCGCCAGCAGCTTGGTCCCTGGGGACACTGAAGCTTTCTTT. Protein product: CASSLVPGDTEAFF.

The sample holds many counts of this clonotype. The genes are TRBV20-1 and TRBJ2-7; D remains ambiguous. Germline V gene sequence: CDR1 DFQATT, CDR2 SNEGSKA (reference sequence). The CDR3 sequence is 12 residues long. V dropped 0 bases and J dropped 1 base, with 4 bases sitting between them. CDR3 bases: TGCAGTGCTAGAGAACAGTCCTACGAGCAGTACTTC. The encoded protein is CSAREQSYEQYF.

The V call is TRBV2, the J call TRBJ1-2; D gene uncertain. The CDR3 has 14 residues. With 9 bases removed from V and 0 bases from J, the gap between germline ends came to 14 bases. The germline CDR1 and CDR2 sequences are SNHLY and FYNNEI. The CDR3 DNA follows: TGTGCCAGTACCGAACGCGGACCTAACTATGGCTACACCTTC. This encodes CASTERGPNYGYTF.

This clonotype was detected only a few times. This rearrangement joins TRBV10-3 to TRBJ1-1; D unresolved. CDR1 and CDR2 (germline): ENHRY, SYGVKD. The CDR3 has 12 residues. V lost 6 bases, J lost 1 base, and 6 bases lay in between. The chain's CDR3 is CAISLRNTEAFF. The CDR3 coding sequence is TGTGCCATCAGCTTGCGGAACACTGAAGCTTTCTTT.

This clonotype was observed a few times. The CDR3 nucleotides are TGCAGTGCCCACAGTAGTTCCTACGAGCAGTACTTC. Protein: CSAHSSSYEQYF. This chain joins TRBV20-1 and TRBJ2-7, with D uncertain. The V end was cut by 6 bases, the J end by 1 base, with 10 bases between. Germline V gene data show CDR1 as DFQATT and CDR2 as SNEGSKA (reference sequence). The CDR3 totals 12 residues.

The V gene is TRBV29-1, the J gene TRBJ2-7; D possibly matches TRBD1 or TRBD2 (5 bases each). V dropped 1 base and J dropped 2 bases, with 18 bases sitting between them. The CDR3 consists of 16 residues. Per the germline V gene, CDR1 is SQVTM and CDR2 is ANQGSEA. The CDR3 DNA follows: TGCAGCGTTGAAGGTGGCAGCTTGGGGGAAACCTACGAGCAGTACTTC. This gives the protein CSVEGGSLGETYEQYF.

This rearrangement joins TRBV12-3 or TRBV12-4 to TRBJ1-6; 9 nucleotides agree with TRBD1. The CDR3 contains 15 residues. After removal of 5 bases from V and 10 bases from J, the junction contained 9 bases not matched to a gene. The CDR3 nucleotides read TGTGCCAGCAGTCCAGGGACAGGGTTTTGGTCACCCCTCCACTTT. Protein sequence: CASSPGTGFWSPLHF.

The CDR3 loop reads CASSESAYGYTF. The CDR3 nucleotides are TGTGCCAGCAGTGAATCAGCCTATGGCTACACCTTC. The gene calls are TRBV2 and TRBJ1-2; D remains ambiguous. The CDR3 is made up of 12 amino acids. Trimming cost V 2 bases and J 4 bases, with 5 bases left between them. From germline, CDR1 is SNHLY and CDR2 FYNNEI.

The chain has TRBV12-3 or TRBV12-4 and TRBJ2-7, with D uncertain. The V end was cut by 4 bases, the J end by 2 bases, with 9 bases between. This CDR3 is 13 amino acids long. The DNA of the CDR3 is TGTGCCAGCAGTTCCCCTATACCCTACGAGCAGTACTTC. This sequence encodes CASSSPIPYEQYF.

This clonotype was seen more than once but under ten times. The genes are TRBV20-1 and TRBJ2-7; 7 nucleotides agree with TRBD1. V lost 5 bases and J lost 6; bases outside the gene matches: 10. This CDR3 spans 13 amino acids. Germline lookup yields CDR1 DFQATT and CDR2 SNEGSKA (reference sequence). The CDR3 DNA reads TGCAGTGCTCTAAGGGACAGTGGGGGCGAGCAGTACTTC. This codes for CSALRDSGGEQYF.

The J gene is TRBJ2-7, the V gene TRBV2; 7 bases map to TRBD1. This CDR3 is built from 14 residues. Trimming removed 4 bases from V and 5 bases from J; junction bases left unmatched: 8. CDR1 and CDR2 (germline): SNHLY, FYNNEI. Here the CDR3 DNA reads TGTGCCAGCAGTGTAAAACGACAGGGCCACGAGCAGTACTTC. Encoded protein: CASSVKRQGHEQYF.

This clonotype was counted between two and nine times. The chain links TRBV6-1 to TRBJ2-6; D is undetermined. This CDR3 has 15 amino acids. V lost 6 bases, J lost 0 bases, and 9 bases lay in between. From germline, CDR1 is MNHNS and CDR2 SASEGT. The CDR3 DNA reads as TGTGCCAGCAGCGAAAACCTCTCTGGGGCCAACGTCCTGACTTTC. Residues: CASSENLSGANVLTF.